This passage covers 27 T cell receptor beta chains from one sample sequenced in a study of glioma-infiltrating T cells. TCR alpha and beta CDR3 regions were amplified from RNA using iRepertoire nested multiplex PCR. Via MiXCR, TCRdb re-called the multiplex PCR reads, giving one row per CDR3 protein. The sample contains a few hundred thousand distinct CDR3 sequences, around 45% of which appear only once. Source material: glioma tissue, nonneoplastic brain tissue, or PBMCs (not recorded which). Source of these receptors: a human donor with low-grade glioma or glioblastoma, undergoing nonglioma brain surgery, or in good health (not recorded which).

This clonotype was counted only a few times. The chain couples TRBV18 to TRBJ2-5; D unclear. The V gene's germline CDR1 is KGHSH and CDR2 LQKENI. The germline V and J ends were trimmed by 2 bases and 3 bases, with 7 bases remaining between them. The CDR3 sequence is 13 residues long. CDR3 sequence (DNA): TGTGCCAGCTCACCAGGCCTGGAAGAGACCCAGTACTTC. It encodes CASSPGLEETQYF. Combining the CDR3 with reference TRBV18 and TRBJ2-5 gives the whole variable domain NAGVMQNPRHLVRRRGQEARLRCSPMKGHSHVYWYRQLPEEGLKFMVYLQKENIIDESGMPKERFSAEFPKEGPSILRIQQVVRGDSAAYFCASSPGLEETQYFGPGTRLLVL.

This clonotype has ten or more counts. In DNA form, the CDR3 reads TGCAGTGCTAGGCCAACCTCTCACACAGATACGCAGTATTTT. It codes for CSARPTSHTDTQYF. The V gene is TRBV20-1, the J gene TRBJ2-3; no firm D call. Deletions cut 3 bases from V and 2 bases from J, with 12 bases between. Germline-derived CDR1 and CDR2 are DFQATT and SNEGSKA (reference sequence). The CDR3 totals 14 residues.

This clonotype was picked up a small number of times. The J gene is TRBJ1-4, the V gene TRBV20-1, with a possible D match to TRBD1 (6 bases). The CDR3 covers 15 residues. The ends were cut back, 6 bases at V and 0 bases at J, with 14 bases in the middle. Germline V gives CDR1 DFQATT, CDR2 SNEGSKA (reference sequence). The CDR3 sequence is CSASIRGTTNEKLFF. CDR3 DNA sequence: TGCAGTGCATCTATCAGGGGAACAACTAATGAAAAACTGTTTTTT.

This clonotype was seen a few times. This chain uses TRBV7-6 with TRBJ2-7; maybe TRBD1 (6 bases). Trimming stripped 0 bases from V and 3 bases from J, with 12 bases between. Germline CDR1 and CDR2: SGHVS and FNYEAQ. This CDR3 is built from 15 residues. CDR3 sequence (DNA): TGTGCCAGCAGCTTAGCCCAAGGACAGAACTACGAGCAGTACTTC. Encoded protein: CASSLAQGQNYEQYF.

Details on this clonotype: At one end the junction does not follow the germline gene, possibly because of a read error. The chain has TRBV6-1 and TRBJ2-7; 9 bases fit TRBD1. CDR3 length: 15 residues. CDR1 is MNHNS, CDR2 SASEGT, per germline. CDR3 residues: CAGSSDRGRTYEQYF. The CDR3 DNA is TGTGCCGGCAGTTCCGACAGGGGGAGGACCTACGAGCAGTACTTC.

Comments on this clonotype: Given a much more abundant clone one base away, this may be a read error. J is TRBJ2-7 and V is TRBV12-3 or TRBV12-4; D perhaps matches TRBD1 (5 bases). V was pared by 0 bases and J by 7 bases, with 13 bases between. This CDR3 has 14 amino acids. In nucleotides, the CDR3 is TGTGCCAGCAGTTTAGCGCAGGGTTACAATGAGCAGTACTTC. Encoded protein: CASSLAQGYNEQYF.

In this sample, this clonotype turned up many times. The chain combines TRBV28 with TRBJ2-7; 7 nucleotides match TRBD1. Trimming cost V 5 bases and J 3 bases; bases outside gene matches: 4. Looked up from germline, CDR1 is MDHEN and CDR2 is SYDVKM. The length of the CDR3 is 13 residues. CDR3: CASSQGTVYEQYF. For the CDR3, the DNA is TGTGCCAGCAGTCAAGGGACAGTCTACGAGCAGTACTTC. The full variable domain, with the rest looked up from reference TRBV28 and TRBJ2-7, is DVKVTQSSRYLVKRTGEKVFLECVQDMDHENMFWYRQDPGLGLRLIYFSYDVKMKEKGDIPEGYSVSREKKERFSLILESASTNQTSMYLCASSQGTVYEQYFGPGTRLTVT.

This clonotype has a handful of counts. J is TRBJ2-5 and V is TRBV7-2; no clear D. The germline V gene has CDR1 SGHTA and CDR2 FQGNSA. This CDR3 is built from 15 residues. Between the trimmed V and J ends, which lost 5 bases and 6 bases, there was a span of 19 bases. The CDR3 DNA sequence: TGTGCCAGCAGCATCACTCCAAACGACGGGCAGACCCAGTACTTC. Its protein product is CASSITPNDGQTQYF.

Turning to this clonotype: A read error may explain this, as a much larger clone is one base away. The chain uses TRBV7-2 and TRBJ2-5; tentative D call: TRBD1 (6 bases). The CDR3 contains 13 residues. The germline V and J ends were trimmed by 4 bases and 10 bases, with 16 bases remaining between them. CDR1 and CDR2 (germline): SGHTA, FQGNSA. CDR3 sequence: CASSWDTGGVQYF. As DNA, the CDR3 is TGTGCCAGCAGCTGGGACACGGGTGGGGTCCAGTACTTC.

This clonotype was found a few times. This sequence joins TRBV28 and TRBJ1-1; D unresolved. The CDR3 has 15 amino acids. Germline CDR1 and CDR2: MDHEN and SYDVKM. Trimming cost V 2 bases and J 1 base, with 11 bases left between them. This CDR3 reads CASSLKVIGNTEAFF. The CDR3 DNA follows: TGTGCCAGCAGTTTAAAGGTCATAGGGAACACTGAAGCTTTCTTT.

This chain connects TRBV7-9 to TRBJ2-1; possible D gene TRBD1, 5 bases. The V end was cut by 3 bases, the J end by 7 bases, with 7 bases between. This CDR3 has 12 amino acids. Germline V lookup: CDR1 SEHNR, CDR2 FQNEAQ (reference sequence). Written as DNA, the CDR3 is TGTGCCAGCAGCTTCACAGGAAATGAGCAGTTCTTC. It is translated as CASSFTGNEQFF.

This clonotype was counted only a few times. The CDR3 reads CASSLGGTSRNTEAFF. CDR3 bases: TGTGCCAGCAGCTTGGGTGGGACTTCAAGGAACACTGAAGCTTTCTTT. V and J are TRBV5-4 and TRBJ1-1, with a tentative D call TRBD1 (5 bases). V was trimmed by 0 bases and J by 1 base, leaving 13 bases between them. Germline CDR1 and CDR2: SGHNT and YYREEE (reference sequence). This CDR3 is built from 16 residues.

This clonotype was seen repeatedly, ten times or more. The J gene is TRBJ2-3, the V gene TRBV28, with D possibly TRBD2 on 5 matching bases. The CDR3 is 16 residues long. The V gene's germline CDR1 is MDHEN and CDR2 SYDVKM. Trimming shortened V by 2 bases and J by 6 bases, and 18 bases separated the two germline ends. CDR3 amino acids: CASSLPYERTGDTQYF. The CDR3 DNA follows: TGTGCCAGCAGTTTACCTTACGAGCGGACGGGGGATACGCAGTATTTT. The variable domain in full, completed from reference TRBV28 and TRBJ2-3, reads DVKVTQSSRYLVKRTGEKVFLECVQDMDHENMFWYRQDPGLGLRLIYFSYDVKMKEKGDIPEGYSVSREKKERFSLILESASTNQTSMYLCASSLPYERTGDTQYFGPGTRLTVL.

The chain employs TRBV28 and TRBJ2-7; tentative D call: TRBD1 (6 bases). The V end was cut by 7 bases, the J end by 7 bases, with 17 bases between. The CDR3 sequence is 13 residues long. CDR1 MDHEN and CDR2 SYDVKM come from the germline V gene. CDR3 amino acids: CASKRNGTPEQYF. The CDR3 DNA sequence: TGTGCCAGCAAACGAAACGGGACACCGGAGCAGTACTTC.

The CDR3: CASSLATDNEQFF. The DNA of the CDR3 is TGCGCCAGCAGCTTGGCCACTGATAATGAGCAGTTCTTC. This chain uses TRBV5-1 with TRBJ2-1; D unclear. The CDR3 totals 13 residues. Trimming removed 0 bases from V and 7 bases from J, with 8 bases in between. CDR1 and CDR2 (germline): SGHRS, YFSETQ.

Regarding this clonotype: This may stem from a read error, because a much larger clone lies one nucleotide away. The chain joins TRBV6-1 to TRBJ1-5, with no clear D. The germline gives CDR1 MNHNS, CDR2 SASEGT. This CDR3 comprises 13 residues. Trimming removed 7 bases at V and 6 bases at J, with 13 bases between. The CDR3 region has the DNA TGTGCCAGCACCCTCGAGTGGGGTCAGCCCCAGCATTTT. It is translated as CASTLEWGQPQHF.

The V gene is TRBV10-3, the J gene TRBJ1-2, with no clear D. V shed 2 bases and J shed 4 bases, with 5 bases lying between them. This CDR3 comprises 12 residues. Germline CDR1 is ENHRY and CDR2 is SYGVKD. The CDR3 sequence is CAISEAVYGYTF. The CDR3 nucleotides are TGTGCCATCAGTGAGGCAGTCTATGGCTACACCTTC.

Worth noting for this clonotype: A much larger clonotype is one base distant, so this may be a read error. The V gene is TRBV20-1, the J gene TRBJ1-2; 7 bases are a match to TRBD1. Per germline, CDR1 DFQATT and CDR2 SNEGSKA (reference sequence). Trimming at V came to 5 bases and at J to 5 bases, leaving 11 bases not matched to a gene. The CDR3 extends over 14 amino acids. CDR3 DNA: TGCAGTGCTGGAGGCCCCCGGACAGGATATGGCTACACCTTC. It translates to CSAGGPRTGYGYTF.

About this clonotype itself: Being one base from a much bigger clone, this may be a read error. This chain uses TRBV6-2 or TRBV6-3 with TRBJ2-7, with D perhaps matching TRBD1 or TRBD2 (5 bases each). The CDR3 covers 20 residues. CDR1 is MNHEY, CDR2 SVGEGT, per germline. The V gene lost 7 bases and the J gene lost 0 bases, with 31 bases spanning the gap. The CDR3 sequence: CASIAPTGTQTKGSSYEQYF. The CDR3 DNA reads as TGTGCCAGCATTGCACCCACCGGGACGCAAACAAAGGGGAGCTCCTACGAGCAGTACTTC.

This clonotype came up many times. The chain uses TRBV6-6 and TRBJ1-1; maybe TRBD1 (6 bases). Trimming took off 4 bases at V and 8 bases at J, with 14 bases between the two ends. Germline CDR1 and CDR2: MNHNY and SVGAGI (reference sequence). This CDR3 contains 13 residues. The DNA for the CDR3 is TGTGCCAGCAGTTCTGTCGACAGGAGGGAAGCTTTCTTT. It specifies CASSSVDRREAFF.

This clonotype was recorded a few times. DNA of the CDR3: TGTGCCAGCAGTTTGGAGAGGTACTCTGGAAACACCATATATTTT. Protein sequence: CASSLERYSGNTIYF. This chain links TRBV12-3 or TRBV12-4 with TRBJ1-3; the D is unclear. Trimming cost V 3 bases and J 0 bases, with 9 bases left between them. The CDR3 totals 15 residues.

As regards this clonotype: A clone one base away is much larger, so this may be a read error. The gene calls are TRBV6-1 and TRBJ1-2, with D unclear. V lost 10 bases, J lost 4 bases, and 19 bases lay in between. The germline gives CDR1 MNHNS, CDR2 SASEGT. This CDR3 spans 14 amino acids. The CDR3 DNA reads TGTGCCATCCCAACGGACCGGTGGACCTATGGCTACACCTTC. It yields the protein CAIPTDRWTYGYTF.

This clonotype turned up a few times. The chain combines TRBV3-1 with TRBJ2-1; no clear D gene. CDR1 and CDR2 (germline): LGHDT, YNNKEL (reference sequence). The CDR3 is made up of 14 amino acids. Trimming left V 0 bases short and J 7 bases short, with 10 bases between. For the CDR3, the DNA is TGTGCCAGCAGCCAAGATTTGGTTTCGAATGAGCAGTTCTTC. It is translated as CASSQDLVSNEQFF.

In its sample, this clonotype was seen a few times. The CDR3: CAISGGLTNTEAFF. CDR3 nucleotides: TGTGCCATCAGCGGAGGACTGACGAACACTGAAGCTTTCTTT. The chain recombines TRBV10-3 with TRBJ1-1, with unresolved D. The CDR3 is made up of 14 amino acids. Trimming cost V 6 bases and J 1 base, with 12 bases left between them. Germline loops: CDR1 ENHRY, CDR2 SYGVKD.

About this clonotype itself: Given a much more abundant clone one base away, this may be a read error. J is TRBJ2-5 and V is TRBV2; 7 bases match TRBD1. This CDR3 has 12 amino acids. Germline assignment: CDR1 SNHLY and CDR2 FYNNEI. Germline trimming cut 4 bases from V and 5 bases from J; bases unmatched to any gene: 1. CDR3 region: CASSARGETQYF. As DNA, the CDR3 is TGTGCCAGCAGTGCCAGGGGGGAGACCCAGTACTTC. Variable domain in full (rest from reference TRBV2 and TRBJ2-5): EPEVTQTPSHQVTQMGQEVILRCVPISNHLYFYWYRQILGQKVEFLVSFYNNEISEKSEIFDDQFSVERPDGSNFTLKIRSTKLEDSAMYFCASSARGETQYFGPGTRLLVL.

This rearrangement joins TRBV20-1 to TRBJ2-1, with D possibly called TRBD1 or TRBD2 (5 bases each). Trimming pared 0 bases from V and 0 bases from J, leaving 24 bases between. The CDR3 length is 20 residues. Germline V gene data show CDR1 as DFQATT and CDR2 as SNEGSKA (reference sequence). The CDR3 DNA reads as TGCAGTGCTAGAGATGGAGTTCGGGACCCCGACTCCGGCTCCTACAATGAGCAGTTCTTC. Its protein is CSARDGVRDPDSGSYNEQFF.

A note on this clonotype: Given a much more abundant clone one base away, this may be a read error. V gene TRBV24-1 combines with J gene TRBJ2-7; D not certain. The J call could be wrong; TRBJ2-1 is a better fit for the DNA end. The CDR3 sequence is 14 residues long. Germline lookup yields CDR1 KGHDR and CDR2 SFDVKD. The CDR3 here is CATSGLKSQNEQFF. In nucleotides, the CDR3 is TGTGCCACCAGTGGTTTGAAGTCTCAGAATGAGCAGTTCTTC.